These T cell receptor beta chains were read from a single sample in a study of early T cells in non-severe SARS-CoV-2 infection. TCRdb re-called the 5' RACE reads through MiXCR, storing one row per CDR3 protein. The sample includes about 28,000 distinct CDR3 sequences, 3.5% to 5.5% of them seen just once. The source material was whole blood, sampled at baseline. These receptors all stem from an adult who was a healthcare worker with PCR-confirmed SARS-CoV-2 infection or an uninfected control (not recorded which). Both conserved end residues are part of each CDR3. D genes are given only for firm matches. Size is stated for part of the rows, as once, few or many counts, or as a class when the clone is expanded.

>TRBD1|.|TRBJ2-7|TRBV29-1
CSVEVGRGRSYEQYF
TGCAGCGTTGAAGTAGGCAGGGGGCGCTCCTACGAGCAGTACTTC
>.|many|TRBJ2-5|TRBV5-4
CASSLAGFGETQYF
TGTGCCAGCAGCTTGGCAGGGTTCGGGGAGACCCAGTACTTC
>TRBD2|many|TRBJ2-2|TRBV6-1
CASRKVAGGFYANTGELFF
TGTGCCAGCAGGAAGGTAGCGGGAGGTTTCTACGCGAACACCGGGGAGCTGTTTTTT
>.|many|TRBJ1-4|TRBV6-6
CASTLPGLRNEKLFF
TGTGCCAGCACTCTACCGGGACTGCGTAATGAAAAACTGTTTTTT
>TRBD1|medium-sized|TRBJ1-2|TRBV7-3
CASSLSAPGQENYGYTF
TGTGCCAGCAGCTTATCGGCCCCGGGACAGGAAAACTATGGCTACACCTTC
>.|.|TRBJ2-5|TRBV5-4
CASSSQERGGEETQYF
TGTGCCAGCAGCTCCCAGGAGAGGGGGGGTGAAGAGACCCAGTACTTC
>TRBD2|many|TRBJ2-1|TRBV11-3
CASSLILAGVGNEQFF
TGTGCCAGCAGCTTAATACTAGCGGGAGTGGGAAATGAGCAGTTCTTC
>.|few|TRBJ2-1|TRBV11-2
CASSLDAGAHEQFF
TGTGCCAGCAGCTTAGATGCCGGGGCACATGAGCAGTTCTTC
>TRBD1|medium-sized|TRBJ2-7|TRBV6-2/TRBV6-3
CASKQGSSYEQYF
TGTGCCAGCAAACAGGGGTCCTCCTACGAGCAGTACTTC
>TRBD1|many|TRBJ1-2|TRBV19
CASSIAHPGQGLYGYTF
TGTGCCAGTAGTATTGCCCACCCGGGACAGGGGCTCTATGGCTACACCTTC
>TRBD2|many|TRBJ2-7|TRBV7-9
CASSPQAGVFSEQYF
TGTGCCAGCAGCCCTCAAGCGGGAGTATTCTCCGAGCAGTACTTC
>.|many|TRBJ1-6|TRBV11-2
CASSLASSVMDWSPLHF
TGTGCCAGCAGCTTAGCTTCCAGCGTAATGGATTGGTCACCCCTCCACTTT
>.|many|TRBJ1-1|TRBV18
CATQSQGDTEAFF
TGTGCCACCCAATCACAGGGTGACACTGAAGCTTTCTTT
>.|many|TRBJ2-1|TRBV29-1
CSVLRGGYNEQFF
TGCAGCGTTCTTAGGGGGGGGTACAATGAGCAGTTCTTC
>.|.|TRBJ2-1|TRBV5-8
CASSLGRTEGNEQFF
TGTGCCAGCAGCTTGGGGAGGACGGAGGGCAATGAGCAGTTCTTC
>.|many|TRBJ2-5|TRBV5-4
CASSFQETQYF
TGTGCCAGCAGCTTCCAAGAGACCCAGTACTTC
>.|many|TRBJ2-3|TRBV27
CASTHSPPDTQYF
TGTGCCAGCACCCATTCCCCCCCAGATACGCAGTATTTT
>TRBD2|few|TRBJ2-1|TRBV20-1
CSAHAGGNEQFF
TGCAGTGCTCATGCCGGGGGGAATGAGCAGTTCTTC
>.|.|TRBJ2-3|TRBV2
CASSEDITDTQYF
TGTGCCAGCAGTGAGGACATCACAGATACGCAGTATTTT
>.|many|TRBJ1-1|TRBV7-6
CASSLARGMNTEAFF
TGTGCCAGCAGCTTAGCCCGTGGCATGAACACTGAAGCTTTCTTT
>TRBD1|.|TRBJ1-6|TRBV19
CASSALTGTSYNSPLHF
TGTGCCAGTAGTGCGCTGACAGGGACCTCCTATAATTCACCCCTCCACTTT
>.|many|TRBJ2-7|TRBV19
CASSIGTGTYEQYF
TGTGCCAGTAGTATAGGGACCGGTACCTACGAGCAGTACTTC
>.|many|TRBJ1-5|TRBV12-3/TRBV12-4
CASSLNSANQPQHF
TGTGCCAGCAGCCTAAACAGTGCAAATCAGCCCCAGCATTTT
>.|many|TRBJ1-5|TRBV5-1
CASSLKGGYQPQHF
TGCGCCAGCAGCTTGAAAGGGGGGTATCAGCCCCAGCATTTT
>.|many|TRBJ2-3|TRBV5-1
CASSFDLRGTDTQYF
TGCGCCAGCAGCTTCGACCTCCGAGGGACAGATACGCAGTATTTT
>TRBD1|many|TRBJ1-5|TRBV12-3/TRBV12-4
CASSPRLGQGGNQPQHF
TGTGCCAGCAGTCCCAGGTTGGGACAGGGGGGCAATCAGCCCCAGCATTTT
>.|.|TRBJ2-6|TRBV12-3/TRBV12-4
CASSPIAPSGANVLTF
TGTGCCAGCAGTCCCATCGCCCCCTCTGGGGCCAACGTCCTGACTTTC
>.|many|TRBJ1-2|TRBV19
CASSIVTGGNYGYTF
TGTGCCAGTAGTATCGTAACGGGGGGTAACTATGGCTACACCTTC
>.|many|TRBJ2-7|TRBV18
CASSPRGLGGMEQYF
TGTGCCAGCTCACCTCGCGGGTTGGGCGGAATGGAGCAGTACTTC
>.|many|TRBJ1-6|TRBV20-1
CSAIDVRVAPGSPLHF
TGCAGTGCCATCGACGTGCGTGTCGCCCCAGGGTCACCCCTCCACTTT
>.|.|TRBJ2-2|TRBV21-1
CSTAVCTGELFF
TGTTCGACAGCGGTGTGCACCGGGGAGCTGTTTTTT
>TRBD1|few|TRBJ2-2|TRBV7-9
CASSATGTLTGELFF
TGTGCCAGCAGCGCGACAGGGACCCTCACCGGGGAGCTGTTTTTT
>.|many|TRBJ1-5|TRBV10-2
CASSEGRSNQPQHF
TGCGCCAGCAGTGAGGGTAGGAGCAATCAGCCCCAGCATTTT
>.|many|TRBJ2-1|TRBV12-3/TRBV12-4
CASSFPGGEQFF
TGTGCCAGCAGTTTTCCCGGGGGTGAGCAGTTCTTC
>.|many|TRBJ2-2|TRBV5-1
CASSLAAGRPNTGELFF
TGCGCCAGCAGCTTGGCTGCGGGTCGGCCGAACACCGGGGAGCTGTTTTTT
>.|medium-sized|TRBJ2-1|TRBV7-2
CASTPSPPPPYNEQFF
TGTGCCAGCACCCCGTCCCCTCCGCCTCCCTACAATGAGCAGTTCTTC
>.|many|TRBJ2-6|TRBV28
CASSLSSLLSGANVLTF
TGTGCCAGCAGTTTAAGTTCCTTACTCTCTGGGGCCAACGTCCTGACTTTC
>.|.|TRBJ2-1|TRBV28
CASSLFDLSEQFF
TGTGCCAGCAGTTTATTTGATCTTTCAGAGCAGTTCTTC
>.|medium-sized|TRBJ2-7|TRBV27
CASSLSEVGYEQYF
TGTGCCAGCAGTTTATCGGAGGTCGGCTACGAGCAGTACTTC
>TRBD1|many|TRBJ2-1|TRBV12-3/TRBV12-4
CASSLGQGVGEQFF
TGTGCCAGCAGTTTAGGGCAGGGGGTAGGTGAGCAGTTCTTC
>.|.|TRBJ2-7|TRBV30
CAWNGRSYEQYF
TGTGCCTGGAATGGGCGGTCCTACGAGCAGTACTTC
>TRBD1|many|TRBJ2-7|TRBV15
CATSRGSRTGHYEQYF
TGTGCCACCAGCAGAGGCTCACGGACAGGGCACTACGAGCAGTACTTC